The clone carrying this T cell receptor beta chain was observed a few times. The target antigen is unknown. TCRdb independently ran MiXCR on the 5' RACE reads; one entry per CDR3 protein. This table holds just under 350,000 distinct CDR3 sequences, roughly 14% found once. These data belong to a study of CD8 T cells in ankylosing spondylitis. Findings and caveats of the study: Relatively rare in peripheral blood, disease-linked clones were also CD8+. Typical of ankylosing spondylitis blood, it appeared, was a TCR beta motif of eight highly homologous variants.

With V trimmed by 6 bases and J by 6 bases, 15 bases remained unmatched. The CDR3 sequence is 17 residues long. Germline V gives CDR1 MNHNS, CDR2 SASEGT. The TCR comes from a male donor with ankylosing spondylitis or in good health (not recorded which). The V call is TRBV6-1, the J call TRBJ2-2, with TRBD2 matching over 8 bases. Sequencing was performed on blood, either unsorted or a sorted T cell fraction (not recorded which). DNA of the CDR3: TGTGCCAGCAGCCCGGGACTAGGGAACTCACGGGCCGGGGAGCTGTTTTTT. Protein: CASSPGLGNSRAGELFF.